These T cell receptor beta chains were read from a single sample in a study of T-cell memory formation after mild COVID-19. TCRdb reprocessed the 5' RACE reads with MiXCR, giving one entry per CDR3 protein. Of hundreds of thousands of distinct CDR3 sequences in the sample, 12% to 15% are singletons; the top ten hold about a fifth. Material: PBMCs or a T cell subset sorted from them (not recorded which). These receptor sequences come from a man between 18 and 35 years old who had mild COVID-19 (a few samples of this study predate the infection). Cell type and time point are not known. CDR3s include the opening cysteine and the closing phenylalanine or tryptophan. D genes are given only for firm matches. Only part of the rows carry a size: once, few, many, or a class if the clone is expanded.

D: -; V: TRBV6-2/TRBV6-3; J: TRBJ2-3; size: -; CDR3: CATIPESTDTQYF; DNA: TGTGCCACTATCCCGGAGAGCACAGATACGCAGTATTTT
D: -; V: TRBV3-1; J: TRBJ1-2; size: -; CDR3: CASSHRTPVSYTF; DNA: TGTGCCAGCAGCCATAGAACCCCTGTCTCCTACACCTTC
D: -; V: TRBV4-1; J: TRBJ2-7; size: many; CDR3: CASSSYGLTTSYEQYF; DNA: TGCGCCAGCAGCAGTTATGGGCTTACGACGTCCTACGAGCAGTACTTC
D: -; V: TRBV18; J: TRBJ2-7; size: -; CDR3: CASSDGTAGTYEQYF; DNA: TGTGCCAGCTCGGACGGGACGGCGGGAACCTACGAGCAGTACTTC
D: TRBD1; V: TRBV12-3/TRBV12-4; J: TRBJ2-1; size: -; CDR3: CASSQLGTGPYNEQFF; DNA: TGTGCCAGCAGCCAACTCGGGACAGGGCCCTACAATGAGCAGTTCTTC
D: -; V: TRBV28; J: TRBJ1-2; size: few; CDR3: CASKPRDYGYTF; DNA: TGTGCCAGCAAGCCGCGTGACTATGGCTACACCTTC
D: -; V: TRBV15; J: TRBJ1-3; size: few; CDR3: CATSRGGGTGNTIYF; DNA: TGTGCCACCAGCAGAGGGGGGGGAACTGGAAACACCATATATTTT
D: -; V: TRBV10-3; J: TRBJ1-1; size: few; CDR3: CAISEGLPRSTEAFF; DNA: TGTGCCATCAGTGAGGGCCTCCCTAGGAGCACTGAAGCTTTCTTT
D: -; V: TRBV6-6; J: TRBJ2-5; size: few; CDR3: CASIDGLARYQETQYF; DNA: TGTGCCAGCATCGACGGGCTAGCTAGGTACCAAGAGACCCAGTACTTC
D: -; V: TRBV10-2; J: TRBJ2-5; size: -; CDR3: CASRAGYETQYF; DNA: TGCGCCAGCAGGGCGGGTTACGAGACCCAGTACTTC
D: -; V: TRBV4-3; J: TRBJ2-3; size: -; CDR3: CASGVDLDSIDTQYF; DNA: TGCGCCAGCGGGGTAGACCTGGATTCGATTGATACGCAGTATTTT
D: TRBD2; V: TRBV7-3; J: TRBJ2-2; size: few; CDR3: CASSQTPPGLAGGHHTGELFF; DNA: TGTGCCAGCAGCCAGACGCCACCCGGACTAGCGGGGGGGCATCACACCGGGGAGCTGTTTTTT
D: -; V: TRBV4-2; J: TRBJ2-6; size: -; CDR3: CASSFRDGPSGANVLTF; DNA: TGTGCCAGCAGCTTCCGGGACGGACCCTCTGGGGCCAACGTCCTGACTTTC
D: -; V: TRBV19; J: TRBJ1-1; size: -; CDR3: CASSTWNGGAFF; DNA: TGTGCCAGTAGTACTTGGAACGGGGGAGCTTTCTTT
D: -; V: TRBV15; J: TRBJ2-5; size: -; CDR3: CATSLTPAHQETQYF; DNA: TGTGCCACCTCACTAACACCAGCACATCAAGAGACCCAGTACTTC
D: -; V: TRBV28; J: TRBJ2-1; size: few; CDR3: CASSRRGAGYNEQFF; DNA: TGTGCCAGCAGCCGCCGCGGGGCGGGGTACAATGAGCAGTTCTTC
D: -; V: TRBV28; J: TRBJ2-3; size: few; CDR3: CASSLGQLPTDTQYF; DNA: TGTGCCAGCAGTTTAGGACAGTTACCCACAGATACGCAGTATTTT
D: -; V: TRBV4-3; J: TRBJ2-3; size: few; CDR3: CASSQVVATDTQYF; DNA: TGCGCCAGCAGCCAAGTGGTGGCCACAGATACGCAGTATTTT
D: -; V: TRBV4-1; J: TRBJ1-2; size: -; CDR3: CASSQDSVRPSLNYGYTF; DNA: TGCGCCAGCAGCCAAGATTCTGTCAGGCCGAGTCTTAACTATGGCTACACCTTC
D: -; V: TRBV4-1; J: TRBJ2-7; size: once; CDR3: CASSQDSGAQGSGIYEQYF; DNA: TGCGCCAGCAGCCAAGATTCGGGGGCCCAGGGCTCCGGAATCTACGAGCAGTACTTC
D: TRBD1; V: TRBV5-1; J: TRBJ2-1; size: many; CDR3: CASSRTGSSYNEQFF; DNA: TGCGCCAGCAGCCGGACAGGGTCCTCCTACAATGAGCAGTTCTTC
D: -; V: TRBV6-2/TRBV6-3; J: TRBJ1-1; size: -; CDR3: CASSQQWTEAFF; DNA: TGTGCCAGCAGTCAACAGTGGACTGAAGCTTTCTTT
D: TRBD1; V: TRBV5-6; J: TRBJ1-6; size: few; CDR3: CASSPGGSYNSPLHF; DNA: TGTGCCAGCAGCCCAGGGGGCTCCTATAATTCACCCCTCCACTTT
D: -; V: TRBV9; J: TRBJ1-2; size: -; CDR3: CASSVVMGYGYTF; DNA: TGTGCCAGCAGCGTAGTCATGGGGTATGGCTACACCTTC
D: TRBD1; V: TRBV6-2/TRBV6-3; J: TRBJ1-2; size: few; CDR3: CASSDGGQIYGYTF; DNA: TGTGCCAGCAGTGACGGGGGACAGATCTATGGCTACACCTTC
D: TRBD2; V: TRBV9; J: TRBJ2-3; size: -; CDR3: CASSISGDGYTDTQYF; DNA: TGTGCCAGCAGCATCAGCGGGGACGGATACACAGATACGCAGTATTTT
D: TRBD2; V: TRBV6-2/TRBV6-3; J: TRBJ2-5; size: few; CDR3: CASTSRKKRDETQYF; DNA: TGTGCCAGCACCAGTCGAAAGAAGCGGGATGAGACCCAGTACTTC
D: TRBD1; V: TRBV7-3; J: TRBJ1-1; size: few; CDR3: CASRKGGGENTEAFF; DNA: TGTGCCAGCAGGAAGGGAGGGGGCGAGAACACTGAAGCTTTCTTT
D: -; V: TRBV5-1; J: TRBJ1-1; size: few; CDR3: CASSLYRLLSRNTEAFF; DNA: TGCGCCAGCAGCTTGTACAGACTTCTCTCGAGGAACACTGAAGCTTTCTTT
D: -; V: TRBV9; J: TRBJ1-4; size: few; CDR3: CASSLPRDAGDEKLFF; DNA: TGTGCCAGCAGCCTACCACGGGACGCCGGGGACGAAAAACTGTTTTTT
D: -; V: TRBV7-7; J: TRBJ2-1; size: -; CDR3: CASSGPQSNEQFF; DNA: TGTGCTAGCAGCGGACCACAGAGCAATGAGCAGTTCTTC
D: -; V: TRBV6-2/TRBV6-3; J: TRBJ2-1; size: few; CDR3: CASSRLGLYNEQFF; DNA: TGTGCCAGCAGTCGCCTGGGTCTTTACAATGAGCAGTTCTTC
D: TRBD1; V: TRBV7-8; J: TRBJ2-1; size: many; CDR3: CASNRDRGNGEQFF; DNA: TGTGCCAGCAACCGGGACAGGGGTAACGGTGAGCAGTTCTTC
D: -; V: TRBV2; J: TRBJ2-1; size: -; CDR3: CASRGVEQFF; DNA: TGTGCCAGCAGGGGGGTTGAGCAGTTCTTC
D: -; V: TRBV6-5; J: TRBJ2-3; size: few; CDR3: CASTWGPTSTDTQYF; DNA: TGTGCCAGCACATGGGGGCCAACTAGCACAGATACGCAGTATTTT
D: -; V: TRBV5-1; J: TRBJ1-1; size: -; CDR3: CASSLSGTLYTEAFF; DNA: TGCGCCAGCAGCTTGAGCGGGACTCTATACACTGAAGCTTTCTTT
D: -; V: TRBV11-2; J: TRBJ2-3; size: -; CDR3: CASSLTHRSGTDTQYF; DNA: TGTGCCAGCAGCCTAACCCACAGGTCAGGCACAGATACGCAGTATTTT
D: TRBD2; V: TRBV20-1; J: TRBJ2-1; size: -; CDR3: CSAPLAGGRDNEQFF; DNA: TGCAGTGCCCCACTAGCGGGGGGGCGCGACAATGAGCAGTTCTTC
D: -; V: TRBV9; J: TRBJ2-1; size: few; CDR3: CASSVALRGYNEQFF; DNA: TGTGCCAGCAGCGTAGCTCTTAGGGGGTACAATGAGCAGTTCTTC
D: -; V: TRBV6-1; J: TRBJ1-6; size: -; CDR3: CASSENRDSPLHF; DNA: TGTGCCAGCAGTGAGAATAGGGATTCACCCCTCCACTTT
D: TRBD2; V: TRBV29-1; J: TRBJ2-3; size: -; CDR3: CSVVGAPWASGGSAGDTQYF; DNA: TGCAGCGTTGTTGGGGCCCCCTGGGCTAGCGGGGGGTCGGCGGGAGATACGCAGTATTTT
D: -; V: TRBV7-2; J: TRBJ1-6; size: many; CDR3: CASSLGWSYNSPLHF; DNA: TGTGCCAGCAGCTTAGGATGGTCCTATAATTCACCCCTCCACTTT
D: -; V: TRBV28; J: TRBJ2-7; size: -; CDR3: CASSLGGGVVYEQYF; DNA: TGTGCCAGCAGTTTAGGTGGAGGGGTGGTCTACGAGCAGTACTTC
D: -; V: TRBV7-2; J: TRBJ2-7; size: few; CDR3: CASSPYSGYEQYF; DNA: TGTGCCAGCAGCCCGTACTCCGGGTACGAGCAGTACTTC